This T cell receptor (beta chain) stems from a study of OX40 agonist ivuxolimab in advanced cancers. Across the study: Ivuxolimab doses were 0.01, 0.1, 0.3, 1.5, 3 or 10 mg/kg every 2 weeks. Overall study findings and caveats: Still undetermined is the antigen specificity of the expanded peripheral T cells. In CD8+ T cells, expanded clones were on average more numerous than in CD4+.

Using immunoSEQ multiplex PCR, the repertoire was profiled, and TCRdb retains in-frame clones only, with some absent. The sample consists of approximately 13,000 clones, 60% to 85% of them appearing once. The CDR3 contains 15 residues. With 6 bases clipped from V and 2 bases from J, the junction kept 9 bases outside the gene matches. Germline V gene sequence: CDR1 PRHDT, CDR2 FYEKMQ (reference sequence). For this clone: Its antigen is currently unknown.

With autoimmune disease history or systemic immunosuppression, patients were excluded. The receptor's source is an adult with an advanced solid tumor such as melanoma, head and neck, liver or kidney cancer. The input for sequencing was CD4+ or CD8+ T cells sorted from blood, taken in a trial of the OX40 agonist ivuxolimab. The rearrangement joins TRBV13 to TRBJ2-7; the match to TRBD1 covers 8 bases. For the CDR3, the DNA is TGTGCCAGCAGTACCGACGGACAGGGTACCTACGAGCAGTACTTC. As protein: CASSTDGQGTYEQYF.